This T cell receptor (beta chain) was retrieved from a study of cytomegalovirus exposure and HLA in healthy donors. For the study at large: Researchers previously reported finding 117 million unique TCR beta sequences from about 170 million T cells.

The study ran its PCR with 60 Vbeta and 13 Jbeta primers. The data were produced by immunoSEQ multiplex PCR, yet TCRdb's version contains in-frame clones alone and is incomplete. In the table there are 120,000 to 150,000 clones, approximately 71% of which are singletons. This CDR3 is built from 18 residues. V shed 10 bases and J shed 2 bases, with 29 bases lying between them. Per the germline V gene, CDR1 is SGHDT and CDR2 is YYEEEE. The sequenced sample consisted of PBMCs. This TCR was recovered from a woman aged 50 to 60 in good health and CMV-seronegative. V usage is TRBV5-6 and J usage is TRBJ2-3; D perhaps matches TRBD2 (5 bases). The CDR3 bases are TGTGCCGGCACTTTAGGACTCCAAGACTCCCTCAACACAGATACGCAGTATTTT. As protein: CAGTLGLQDSLNTDTQYF.